The entry that follows covers one T cell receptor beta chain sequence. Antigen: not known. Between the trimmed V and J ends, which lost 0 bases and 2 bases, there was a span of 13 bases. Germline values: CDR1 GTSNPN, CDR2 SVGIG (reference sequence). The CDR3 is 15 amino acids. The sample comes from a study of long-term antiretroviral therapy in people with HIV. Broader study findings: Before ART, certain clones expanded, and these dominated the repertoire at all time points.

The assay, immunoSEQ v3.0, was run at survey level. Sequencing of each sample targeted about 40,000-50,000 T-cell genomes. Repertoires were generated with immunoSEQ multiplex PCR, while TCRdb's copy carries only in-frame clones and drops some. The sample has 30,000 to 45,000 clones, roughly 78% seen once; the top ten hold about 5.8%. It was in the United States that all participants with HIV were treated. Amounts of roughly 0.85-10 million cryopreserved PBMC were held in the samples before DNA extraction. V gene TRBV30 combines with J gene TRBJ1-1; D possibly corresponds to TRBD1 (5 bases). The source is a man aged 25-45 years with HIV. This sample comprised unsorted PBMCs, obtained 3.4 years after starting antiretroviral therapy. The CDR3: CAWSVGGVGNTEAFF. CDR3 coding DNA: TGTGCCTGGAGTGTAGGAGGGGTCGGTAACACTGAAGCTTTCTTT.